This entry features one T cell receptor (beta chain) sequence. What it binds is not known. Definition of naive CD8+ T cells rested on a CD45RO-CCR7+CD27+CD95- profile. TRB cDNA was prepared as libraries by UMI-labeled 5' RACE. From its re-call of the 5' RACE reads, TCRdb lists each CDR3 protein once, without DNA. This sample's table reports fewer than 90,000 distinct CDR3 sequences. This entry comes from a study of CXCR3-negative and CXCR3-positive naive CD8 T cells. Study findings and constraints: The study found comparably high diversity in both naive subsets and much lower diversity in memory CD8+ cells. TRBV-TRBJ usage was similar across naive CXCR3 subsets but distinct in memory cells. Naive cells positive for CXCR3 carried more hydrophobic TRB CDR3s than CXCR3-negative ones.

The sequence was collected from a human donor in good health. Some clones in this sample may be carry-over from other donors' samples. Sequenced material: naive CXCR3+ CD8+ T cells from blood. The subset was: CD45RO-CCR7+CD27+CD95- naive CD8+ T cells expressing CXCR3 (TNR3+).

The CDR3: CASSYSEQGPKFF. V and J are TRBV6-5 and TRBJ2-1; the TRBD2 assignment by TCRdb is unverifiable without DNA. Per the germline V gene, CDR1 is MNHEY and CDR2 is SVGAGI. The CDR3 runs to 13 residues.